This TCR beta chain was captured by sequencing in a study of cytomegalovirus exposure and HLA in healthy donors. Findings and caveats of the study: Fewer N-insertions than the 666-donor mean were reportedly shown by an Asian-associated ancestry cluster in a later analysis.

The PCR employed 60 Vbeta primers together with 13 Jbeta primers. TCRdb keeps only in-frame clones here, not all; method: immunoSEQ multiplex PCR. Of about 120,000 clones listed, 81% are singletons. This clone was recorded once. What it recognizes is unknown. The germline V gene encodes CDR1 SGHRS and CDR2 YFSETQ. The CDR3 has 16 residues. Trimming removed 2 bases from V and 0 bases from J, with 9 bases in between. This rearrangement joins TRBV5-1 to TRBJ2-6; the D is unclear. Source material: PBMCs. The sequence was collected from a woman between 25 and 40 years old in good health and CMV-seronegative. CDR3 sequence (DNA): TGCGCCAGCAGCTTAGATAGCCTCTCTGGGGCCAACGTCCTGACTTTC. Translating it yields CASSLDSLSGANVLTF. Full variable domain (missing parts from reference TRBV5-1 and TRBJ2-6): KAGVTQTPRYLIKTRGQQVTLSCSPISGHRSVSWYQQTPGQGLQFLFEYFSETQRNKGNFPGRFSGRQFSNSRSEMNVSTLELGDSALYLCASSLDSLSGANVLTFGAGSRLTVL.